Listed here are 21 T cell receptor beta chains from one sample, sequenced in a study of T cell repertoires in cytomegalovirus infection. No cognate antigen is known for these TCRs. TCRdb processed the reads anew with MiXCR; each CDR3 protein has one entry. Of some 900,000 distinct CDR3 sequences detected, approximately 32% appear once; the ten largest clones hold roughly 12%. Sequenced here: cultured CD8+ T cells from PBMCs, sampled from culture after CMV antigen stimulation. These receptor sequences come from a human donor in good health (CMV status not recorded). Some clones in this sample may be carry-over from other donors' samples.

The chain carries TRBV20-1 and TRBJ2-5; 7 bases align to TRBD1. This CDR3 has 14 residues. With 5 bases clipped from V and 5 bases from J, the junction kept 11 bases outside the gene matches. Looked up from germline, CDR1 is DFQATT and CDR2 is SNEGSKA (reference sequence). In nucleotides, the CDR3 is TGCAGTGCTTACTGGACAGGCCGACTTGAGACCCAGTACTTC. It encodes CSAYWTGRLETQYF.

The J gene is TRBJ2-4, the V gene TRBV15; TRBD2 might be the D (6 bases). This CDR3 has 13 residues. The germline V gene has CDR1 LNHNV and CDR2 YYDKDF (reference sequence). V lost 3 bases to trimming and J lost 6 bases, with 9 bases between them. CDR3 in amino acids: CATSSGGLNIQYF. The CDR3 coding sequence is TGTGCCACCAGCAGCGGGGGTTTAAACATTCAGTACTTC.

In this sample, this clonotype turned up a few times. The chain carries TRBV27 and TRBJ1-2; maybe TRBD1 (5 bases). Germline V gives CDR1 MNHEY, CDR2 SMNVEV (reference sequence). The CDR3 covers 13 residues. V was shortened by 5 bases and J by 6 bases, with 13 bases between the two germline ends. For the CDR3, the DNA is TGTGCCAGCAGTGGGGCGGAGATAGATGGCTACACCTTC. Encoded protein: CASSGAEIDGYTF.

The chain employs TRBV4-1 and TRBJ2-3, with 10 bases identical to TRBD2. CDR3 size: 16 residues. Trimming removed 4 bases from V and 4 bases from J; junction bases left unmatched: 8. The germline V gene has CDR1 MGHRA and CDR2 YSYEKL. The CDR3 bases are TGCGCCAGCAGCCTCTTTTCCAGCGGGGGGGCAGATACGCAGTATTTT. Its translation is CASSLFSSGGADTQYF.

This chain uses TRBV5-1 with TRBJ2-2, with D perhaps given as TRBD1 or TRBD2 (5 bases each). CDR1 and CDR2 from the germline V gene are SGHRS and YFSETQ. The CDR3 sequence is 14 residues long. Trimming removed 1 base from V and 7 bases from J, with 11 bases in between. The DNA for the CDR3 is TGCGCCAGCAGCTTGAGGTGGGACCTCGGGGAGCTGTTTTTT. It translates to CASSLRWDLGELFF. The full variable domain, its missing parts supplied by reference TRBV5-1 and TRBJ2-2, is KAGVTQTPRYLIKTRGQQVTLSCSPISGHRSVSWYQQTPGQGLQFLFEYFSETQRNKGNFPGRFSGRQFSNSRSEMNVSTLELGDSALYLCASSLRWDLGELFFGEGSRLTVL.

V is TRBV7-9 and J is TRBJ1-4; TRBD1 aligns across 7 bases. This CDR3 contains 15 residues. Germline-derived CDR1 and CDR2 are SEHNR and FQNEAQ (reference sequence). The ends lost 4 bases at V and 4 bases at J; junction bases unmatched: 6. The CDR3 loop reads CASSSGTDLNEKLFF. The CDR3, as DNA: TGTGCCAGCAGCTCCGGGACAGACCTTAATGAAAAACTGTTTTTT.

This clonotype was found many times. This chain connects TRBV7-2 to TRBJ1-2; 10 bases agree with TRBD1. V lost 1 base, J lost 4 bases, and 0 bases stayed unmatched. CDR3 length: 14 amino acids. Germline lookup yields CDR1 SGHTA and CDR2 FQGNSA. This chain's CDR3 is CASSLGDRGYGYTF. DNA for the CDR3: TGTGCCAGCAGCTTAGGGGACAGGGGCTATGGCTACACCTTC.

The V and J genes are TRBV20-1 and TRBJ2-2; D is undetermined. This CDR3 has 13 residues. The germline gives CDR1 DFQATT, CDR2 SNEGSKA (reference sequence). Trimming left V 0 bases short and J 4 bases short, with 6 bases between. Here the CDR3 DNA reads TGCAGTGCTAGAGATGTGGGCACCGGGGAGCTGTTTTTT. This codes for CSARDVGTGELFF.

Note on this clonotype: A read error may explain this, as a much larger clone is one base away. The chain is built from TRBV7-4 and TRBJ2-1, with no clear D. This CDR3 contains 16 residues. Per the germline V gene, CDR1 is SGHVT and CDR2 is SQSDAQ. The CDR3 sequence is CVSSSHRSSSYNEQFF. The CDR3 bases are TGTGTCAGCAGCTCACACCGGTCTAGCTCCTACAATGAGCAGTTCTTC.

This clonotype appeared a few times. This chain links TRBV19 with TRBJ1-2; 8 bases are shared with TRBD1. The CDR3 loop spans 16 amino acids. Germline-derived CDR1 and CDR2 are LNHDA and SQIVND (reference sequence). J gave up 1 base and V 7 bases, and 11 bases lay outside the gene matches. The CDR3 DNA is TGTGCCAGTACCGGGAGGACAGGGATCCTTAACTATGGCTACACCTTC. Protein sequence: CASTGRTGILNYGYTF. The whole variable domain, filled in from reference TRBV19 and TRBJ1-2, reads DGGITQSPKYLFRKEGQNVTLSCEQNLNHDAMYWYRQDPGQGLRLIYYSQIVNDFQKGDIAEGYSVSREKKESFPLTVTSAQKNPTAFYLCASTGRTGILNYGYTFGSGTRLTVV.

The genes are TRBV27 and TRBJ1-4; D remains unclear. In germline, CDR1 is MNHEY, CDR2 SMNVEV (reference sequence). The CDR3 is 14 amino acids. The V end lost 2 bases, the J end lost 13 bases, and 17 bases lay between the germline ends. Here the CDR3 DNA reads TGTGCCAGCAGTTTAAGCCCTACTCCCATAGGACTGTTTTTT. Protein product: CASSLSPTPIGLFF. The full variable domain, in which reference TRBV27 and TRBJ1-4 provide the parts outside the CDR3, is EAQVTQNPRYLITVTGKKLTVTCSQNMNHEYMSWYRQDPGLGLRQIYYSMNVEVTDKGDVPEGYKVSRKEKRNFPLILESPSPNQTSLYFCASSLSPTPIGLFFGSGTQLSVL.

The rearrangement links TRBV7-9 to TRBJ2-1; D gene ambiguous. Trimming left V 5 bases short and J 10 bases short, with 9 bases between. Germline V gene lookup returns CDR1 SEHNR and CDR2 FQNEAQ (reference sequence). There are 11 residues in the CDR3. The CDR3 is CASSPIAEQFF. CDR3 sequence (DNA): TGTGCCAGCAGCCCAATTGCGGAGCAGTTCTTC.

The chain links TRBV7-6 to TRBJ2-1; D gene uncertain. Germline lookup yields CDR1 SGHVS and CDR2 FNYEAQ. Between the trimmed V and J ends, which lost 1 base and 0 bases, there was a span of 10 bases. The CDR3 consists of 16 residues. In nucleotides, the CDR3 is TGTGCCAGCAGCTTAGAAGGCGGTTACTCCTACAATGAGCAGTTCTTC. As protein: CASSLEGGYSYNEQFF.

Written as DNA, the CDR3 is TGTGCCAGCACATACTTAGATATGGGTGGCGGCTACACCTTC. Translation gives CASTYLDMGGGYTF. The genes are TRBV6-1 and TRBJ1-2; D gene ambiguous. This CDR3 has 14 amino acids. V lost 7 bases and J lost 8, with 20 bases in between. Germline CDR1 and CDR2: MNHNS and SASEGT.

Only a few counts were recorded for this clonotype. The chain is built from TRBV7-6 and TRBJ2-1, with D hard to call. The CDR3 has 14 residues. Germline CDR1 reads SGHVS; CDR2 reads FNYEAQ. V was cut by 5 bases and J by 3 bases, with 11 bases left in between. The CDR3 sequence is CASSHTVRYNEQFF. The CDR3 DNA sequence: TGTGCCAGCAGCCATACGGTACGCTACAATGAGCAGTTCTTC.

This chain connects TRBV7-9 to TRBJ2-1; D tentatively fits TRBD1 or TRBD2 (5 bases each). Trimming shortened V by 5 bases and J by 0 bases, and 20 bases separated the two germline ends. Germline CDR1 is SEHNR and CDR2 is FQNEAQ (reference sequence). The CDR3 is 18 residues long. CDR3 residues: CASSLVARGGSSYNEQFF. CDR3 sequence (DNA): TGTGCCAGCAGCCTCGTAGCCCGTGGGGGAAGCTCCTACAATGAGCAGTTCTTC.

This chain links TRBV7-9 with TRBJ2-7, with TRBD1 matching over 10 bases. This CDR3 has 16 residues. V dropped 5 bases and J dropped 3; count of bases not matched to a gene: 10. CDR1 and CDR2 (germline): SEHNR, FQNEAQ (reference sequence). The CDR3 spells CASSGRVGTGVYEQYF. The CDR3 region has the DNA TGTGCCAGCAGCGGAAGGGTTGGGACAGGGGTCTACGAGCAGTACTTC.

This clonotype was found a few times. The chain has TRBV28 and TRBJ1-1; 7 bases match TRBD1. CDR1 and CDR2 from the germline V gene are MDHEN and SYDVKM. The CDR3 runs 14 residues. J lost 0 bases, V lost 6 bases, and 4 bases had no gene match. The CDR3 protein is CASRSQGMNTEAFF. CDR3 nucleotide sequence: TGTGCCAGCAGGTCACAGGGGATGAACACTGAAGCTTTCTTT. Supplemented by reference TRBV28 and TRBJ1-1, the full variable domain reads DVKVTQSSRYLVKRTGEKVFLECVQDMDHENMFWYRQDPGLGLRLIYFSYDVKMKEKGDIPEGYSVSREKKERFSLILESASTNQTSMYLCASRSQGMNTEAFFGQGTRLTVV.

This clonotype was counted only a few times. This chain uses TRBV7-2 with TRBJ2-1; the D is unclear. CDR3 length: 13 amino acids. The germline V and J ends were trimmed by 5 bases and 4 bases, with 9 bases remaining between them. In germline, CDR1 is SGHTA, CDR2 FQGNSA. The DNA of the CDR3 is TGTGCCAGCAGCGTCATACTTTACAATGAGCAGTTCTTC. Its protein product is CASSVILYNEQFF.

The chain recombines TRBV6-6 with TRBJ2-7; D might be TRBD1 (5 bases). The CDR3 covers 11 residues. CDR1 MNHNY and CDR2 SVGAGI come from the germline V gene (reference sequence). V shed 7 bases and J shed 4 bases, with 8 bases lying between them. For the CDR3, the DNA is TGTGCCAGCATCTCAGGGTACGAGCAGTACGTC. Its translation is CASISGYEQYV.

This clonotype was recorded many times. This chain connects TRBV7-2 to TRBJ1-4; maybe TRBD1 (6 bases). Germline V gene data show CDR1 as SGHTA and CDR2 as FQGNSA. CDR3 length equals 16 residues. Trimming stripped 1 base from V and 4 bases from J, with 13 bases between. CDR3 residues: CASSLDMDSLNEKLFF. For the CDR3, the DNA is TGTGCCAGCAGCTTAGATATGGACAGTCTTAATGAAAAACTGTTTTTT.